This T cell receptor beta chain was obtained from a study of blood T cell repertoires in COVID-19. Data came from immunoSEQ multiplex PCR; TCRdb stores just in-frame clones and leaves some out. This sample has 250,000 to 400,000 clones, with around nine tenths found just once. Germline V gene data show CDR1 as LNHDA and CDR2 as SQIVND (reference sequence). This CDR3 contains 15 residues. V was cut by 1 base and J by 4 bases, with 13 bases left in between. This chain joins TRBV19 and TRBJ1-1; no clear D. Sequencing was carried out using PBMCs or T cells enriched from blood (not recorded which). The TCR originated in a man in his fifties or sixties who had recovered from COVID-19. CDR3 DNA: TGTGCCAGTAGTATAGGAGTTGAGGGTACCACTGAAGCTTTCTTT. This sequence encodes CASSIGVEGTTEAFF.